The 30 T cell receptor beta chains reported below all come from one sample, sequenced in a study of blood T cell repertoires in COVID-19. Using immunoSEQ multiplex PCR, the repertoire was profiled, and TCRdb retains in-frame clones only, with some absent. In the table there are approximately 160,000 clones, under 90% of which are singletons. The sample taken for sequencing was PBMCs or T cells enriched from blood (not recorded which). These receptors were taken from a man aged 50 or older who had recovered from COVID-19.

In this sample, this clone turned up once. CDR3 nucleotide sequence: TGTGCCAGCAGTAAAACTAGCGGGGTCCGGCAAGAGACCCAGTACTTC. It is translated as CASSKTSGVRQETQYF. This chain uses TRBV27 with TRBJ2-5; the match to TRBD2 covers 10 bases. In germline, CDR1 is MNHEY, CDR2 SMNVEV (reference sequence). The CDR3 is 16 amino acids. With 5 bases clipped from V and 2 bases from J, the junction kept 8 bases outside the gene matches.

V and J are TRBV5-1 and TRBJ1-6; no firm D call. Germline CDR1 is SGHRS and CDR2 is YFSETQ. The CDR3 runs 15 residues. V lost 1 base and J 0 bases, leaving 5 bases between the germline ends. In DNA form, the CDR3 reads TGCGCCAGCAGCTTGCAAGCCTCCTATAATTCACCCCTCCACTTT. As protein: CASSLQASYNSPLHF.

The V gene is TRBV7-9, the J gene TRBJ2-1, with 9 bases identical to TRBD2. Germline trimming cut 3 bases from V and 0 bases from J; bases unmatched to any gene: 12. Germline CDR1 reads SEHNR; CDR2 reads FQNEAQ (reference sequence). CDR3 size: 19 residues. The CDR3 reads CASSLRGGETRSSYNEQFF. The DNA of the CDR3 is TGTGCCAGCAGCTTGCGCGGGGGGGAGACGCGTAGCTCCTACAATGAGCAGTTCTTC.

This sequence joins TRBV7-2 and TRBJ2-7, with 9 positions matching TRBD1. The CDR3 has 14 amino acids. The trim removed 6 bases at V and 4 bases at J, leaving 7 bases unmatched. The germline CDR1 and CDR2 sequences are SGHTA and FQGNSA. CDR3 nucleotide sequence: TGTGCCAGCAGTTATCCGGACAGGGGATACGAGCAGTACTTC. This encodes CASSYPDRGYEQYF. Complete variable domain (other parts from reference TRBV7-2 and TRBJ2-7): GAGVSQSPSNKVTEKGKDVELRCDPISGHTALYWYRQSLGQGLEFLIYFQGNSAPDKSGLPSDRFSAERTGGSVSTLTIQRTQQEDSAVYLCASSYPDRGYEQYFGPGTRLTVT.

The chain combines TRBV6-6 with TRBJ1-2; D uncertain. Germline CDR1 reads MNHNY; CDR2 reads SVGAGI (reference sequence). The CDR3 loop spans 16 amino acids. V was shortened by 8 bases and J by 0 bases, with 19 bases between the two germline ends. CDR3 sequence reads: CASESGIIRANYGYTF. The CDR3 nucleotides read TGTGCCAGCGAGTCCGGGATCATAAGAGCTAACTATGGCTACACCTTC.

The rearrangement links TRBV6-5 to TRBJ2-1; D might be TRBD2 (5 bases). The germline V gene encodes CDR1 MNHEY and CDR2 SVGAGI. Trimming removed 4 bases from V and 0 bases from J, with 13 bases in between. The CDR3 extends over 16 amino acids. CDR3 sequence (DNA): TGTGCCAGCAGTTTTAGCGCGAGGAGCTCCTACAATGAGCAGTTCTTC. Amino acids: CASSFSARSSYNEQFF.

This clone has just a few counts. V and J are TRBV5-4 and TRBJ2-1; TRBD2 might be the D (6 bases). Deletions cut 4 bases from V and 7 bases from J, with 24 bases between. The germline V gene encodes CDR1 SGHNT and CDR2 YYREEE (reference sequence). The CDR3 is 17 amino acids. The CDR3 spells CASSLTPRELVRNEQFF. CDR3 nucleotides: TGTGCCAGCAGCCTCACGCCCCGGGAGCTCGTCCGGAATGAGCAGTTCTTC.

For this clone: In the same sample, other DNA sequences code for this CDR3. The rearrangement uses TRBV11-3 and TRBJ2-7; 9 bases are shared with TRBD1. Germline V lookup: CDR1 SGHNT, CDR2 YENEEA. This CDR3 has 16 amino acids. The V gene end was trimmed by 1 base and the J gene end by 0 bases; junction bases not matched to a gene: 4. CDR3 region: CASSLGGTGSSYEQYF. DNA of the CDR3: TGTGCCAGCAGCTTAGGGGGGACAGGGAGCTCCTACGAGCAGTACTTC.

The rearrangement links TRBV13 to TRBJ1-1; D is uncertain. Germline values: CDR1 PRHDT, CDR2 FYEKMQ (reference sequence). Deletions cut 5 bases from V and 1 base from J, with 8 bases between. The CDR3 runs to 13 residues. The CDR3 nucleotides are TGTGCCAGCAGCCCTAGACGGAACACTGAAGCTTTCTTT. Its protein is CASSPRRNTEAFF.

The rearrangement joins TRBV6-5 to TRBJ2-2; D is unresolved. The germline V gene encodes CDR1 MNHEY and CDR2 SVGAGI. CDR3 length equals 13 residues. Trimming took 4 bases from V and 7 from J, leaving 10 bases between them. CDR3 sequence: CASSLLRSGELFF. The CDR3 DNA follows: TGTGCCAGCAGTTTACTGCGGAGCGGGGAGCTGTTTTTT.

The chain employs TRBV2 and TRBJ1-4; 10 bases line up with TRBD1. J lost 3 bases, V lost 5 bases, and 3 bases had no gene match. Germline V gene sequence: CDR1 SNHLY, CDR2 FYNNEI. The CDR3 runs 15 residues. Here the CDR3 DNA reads TGTGCCAGCAGTCGACAGGGGGCACCTAATGAAAAACTGTTTTTT. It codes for CASSRQGAPNEKLFF.

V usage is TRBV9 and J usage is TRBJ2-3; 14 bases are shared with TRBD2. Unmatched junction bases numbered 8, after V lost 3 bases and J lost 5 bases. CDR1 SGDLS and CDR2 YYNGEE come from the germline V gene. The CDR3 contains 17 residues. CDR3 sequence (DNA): TGTGCCAGCAGCGAAAGACTAGCGGGGGGGCCTCAAGATACGCAGTATTTT. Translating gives CASSERLAGGPQDTQYF.

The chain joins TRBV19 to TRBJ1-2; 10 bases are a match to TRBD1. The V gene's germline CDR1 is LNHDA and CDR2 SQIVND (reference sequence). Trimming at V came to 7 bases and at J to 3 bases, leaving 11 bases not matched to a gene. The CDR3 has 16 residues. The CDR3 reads CASTQGDRGAYYGYTF. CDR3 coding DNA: TGTGCCAGTACGCAAGGGGACAGGGGCGCCTACTATGGCTACACCTTC.

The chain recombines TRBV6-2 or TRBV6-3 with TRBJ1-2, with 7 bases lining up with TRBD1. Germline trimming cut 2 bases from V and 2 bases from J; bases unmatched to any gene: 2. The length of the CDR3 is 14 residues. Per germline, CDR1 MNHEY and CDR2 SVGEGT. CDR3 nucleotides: TGTGCCAGCAGTTACCCACAGGGGAACTATGGCTACACCTTC. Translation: CASSYPQGNYGYTF.

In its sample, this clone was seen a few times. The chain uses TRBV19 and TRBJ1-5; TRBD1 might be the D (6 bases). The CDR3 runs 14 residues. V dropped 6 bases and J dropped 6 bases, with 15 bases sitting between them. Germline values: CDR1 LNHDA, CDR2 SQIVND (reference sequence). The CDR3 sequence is CASRGTLPIQPQHF. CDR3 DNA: TGTGCCAGTAGAGGGACACTCCCCATTCAGCCCCAGCATTTT.

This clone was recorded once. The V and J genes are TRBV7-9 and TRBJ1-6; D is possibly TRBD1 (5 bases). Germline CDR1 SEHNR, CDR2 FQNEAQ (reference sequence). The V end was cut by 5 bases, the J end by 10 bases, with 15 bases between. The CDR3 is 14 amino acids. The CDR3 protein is CASSQQGAESPLHF. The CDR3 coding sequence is TGTGCCAGCAGCCAACAAGGGGCCGAATCACCCCTCCACTTT.

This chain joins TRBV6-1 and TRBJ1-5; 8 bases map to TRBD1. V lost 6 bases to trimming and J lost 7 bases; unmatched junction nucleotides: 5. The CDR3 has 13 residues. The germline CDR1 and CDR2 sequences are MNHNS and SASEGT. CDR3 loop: CASSRQGQQPQHF. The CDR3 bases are TGTGCCAGCAGCCGACAGGGGCAACAGCCCCAGCATTTT.

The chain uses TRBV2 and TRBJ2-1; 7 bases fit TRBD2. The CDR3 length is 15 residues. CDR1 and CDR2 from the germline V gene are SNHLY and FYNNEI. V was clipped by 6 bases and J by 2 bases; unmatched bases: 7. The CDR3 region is CASSGSAGAYNEQFF. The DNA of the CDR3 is TGTGCCAGCAGCGGGTCTGCGGGGGCCTACAATGAGCAGTTCTTC.

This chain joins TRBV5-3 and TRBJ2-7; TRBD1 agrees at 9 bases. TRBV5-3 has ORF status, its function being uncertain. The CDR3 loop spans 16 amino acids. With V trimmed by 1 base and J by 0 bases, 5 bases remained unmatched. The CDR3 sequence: CARSLNRDRVSYEQYF. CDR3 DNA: TGTGCCAGAAGCTTGAACCGGGACAGGGTCTCCTACGAGCAGTACTTC.

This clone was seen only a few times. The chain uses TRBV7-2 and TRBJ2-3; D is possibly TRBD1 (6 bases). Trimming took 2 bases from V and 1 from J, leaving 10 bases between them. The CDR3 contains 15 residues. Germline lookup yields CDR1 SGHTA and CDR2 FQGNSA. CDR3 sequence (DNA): TGTGCCAGCAGCTTAAACAGGGTGGGCACAGATACGCAGTATTTT. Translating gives CASSLNRVGTDTQYF.

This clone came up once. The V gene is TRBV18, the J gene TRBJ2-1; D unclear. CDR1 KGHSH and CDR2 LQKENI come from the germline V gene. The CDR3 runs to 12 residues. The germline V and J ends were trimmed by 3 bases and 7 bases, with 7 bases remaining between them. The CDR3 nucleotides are TGTGCCAGCTCACCCCTAGTTAATGAGCAGTTCTTC. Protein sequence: CASSPLVNEQFF.

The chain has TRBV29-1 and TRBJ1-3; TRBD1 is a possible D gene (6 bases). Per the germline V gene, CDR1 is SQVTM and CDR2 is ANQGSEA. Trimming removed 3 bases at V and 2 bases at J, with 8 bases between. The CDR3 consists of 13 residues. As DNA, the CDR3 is TGCAGCGTTGACGCAGGGGCTGGAAACACCATATATTTT. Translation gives CSVDAGAGNTIYF.

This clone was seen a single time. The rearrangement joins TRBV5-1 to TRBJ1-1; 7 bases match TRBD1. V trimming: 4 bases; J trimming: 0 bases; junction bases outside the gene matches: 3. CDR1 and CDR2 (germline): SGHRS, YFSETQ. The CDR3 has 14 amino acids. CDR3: CASSGDSMNTEAFF. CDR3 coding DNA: TGCGCCAGCAGCGGGGACAGCATGAACACTGAAGCTTTCTTT.

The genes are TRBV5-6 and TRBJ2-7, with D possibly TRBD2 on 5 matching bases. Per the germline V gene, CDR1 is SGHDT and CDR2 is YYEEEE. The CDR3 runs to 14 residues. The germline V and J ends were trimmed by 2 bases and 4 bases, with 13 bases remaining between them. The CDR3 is CASSFREAAYEQYF. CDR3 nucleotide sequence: TGTGCCAGCAGCTTCCGGGAAGCGGCTTACGAGCAGTACTTC.

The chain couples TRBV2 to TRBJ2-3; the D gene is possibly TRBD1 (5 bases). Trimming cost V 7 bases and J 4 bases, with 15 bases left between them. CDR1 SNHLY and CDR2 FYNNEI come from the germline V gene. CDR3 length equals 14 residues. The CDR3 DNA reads TGTGCCAGCACCCAAGAAGTAGGGGCAGATACGCAGTATTTT. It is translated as CASTQEVGADTQYF. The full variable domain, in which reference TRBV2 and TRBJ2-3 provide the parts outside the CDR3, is EPEVTQTPSHQVTQMGQEVILRCVPISNHLYFYWYRQILGQKVEFLVSFYNNEISEKSEIFDDQFSVERPDGSNFTLKIRSTKLEDSAMYFCASTQEVGADTQYFGPGTRLTVL.

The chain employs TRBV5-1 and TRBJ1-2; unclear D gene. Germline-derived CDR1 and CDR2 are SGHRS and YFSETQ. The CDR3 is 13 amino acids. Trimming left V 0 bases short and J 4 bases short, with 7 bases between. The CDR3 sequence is CASSLDGAYGYTF. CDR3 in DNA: TGCGCCAGCAGCTTGGACGGAGCCTATGGCTACACCTTC.

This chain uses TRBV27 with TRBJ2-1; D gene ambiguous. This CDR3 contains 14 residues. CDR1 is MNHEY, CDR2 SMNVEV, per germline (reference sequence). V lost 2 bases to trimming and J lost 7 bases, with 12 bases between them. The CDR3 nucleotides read TGTGCCAGCAGTTTAACGTGGCAGGCTAATGAGCAGTTCTTC. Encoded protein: CASSLTWQANEQFF.

CDR3 protein: CASSDKGPGLNEKLFF. CDR3 nucleotides: TGTGCCAGCAGCGATAAAGGTCCAGGGCTAAATGAAAAACTGTTTTTT. This chain links TRBV7-2 with TRBJ1-4, with a possible D match to TRBD1 (5 bases). Germline CDR1 SGHTA, CDR2 FQGNSA. The CDR3 contains 16 residues. V lost 5 bases and J lost 5, with 18 bases in between.

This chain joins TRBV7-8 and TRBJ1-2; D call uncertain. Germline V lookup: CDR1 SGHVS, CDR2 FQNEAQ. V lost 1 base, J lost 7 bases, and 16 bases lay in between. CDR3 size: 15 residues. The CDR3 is CASSLGSAPGGGYTF. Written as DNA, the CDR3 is TGTGCCAGCAGCTTAGGATCGGCCCCCGGCGGTGGCTACACCTTC.

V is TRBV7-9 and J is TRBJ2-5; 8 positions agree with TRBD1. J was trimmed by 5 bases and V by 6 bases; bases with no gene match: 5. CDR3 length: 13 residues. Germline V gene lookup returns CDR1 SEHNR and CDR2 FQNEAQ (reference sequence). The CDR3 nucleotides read TGTGCCAGCAGACCTAGGACAGGGGAGACCCAGTACTTC. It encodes CASRPRTGETQYF.